This T cell receptor beta chain was documented in a study of T cells after posttransplantation cyclophosphamide. This clone was recorded many times. Some clones are missing from TCRdb's copy, which holds only in-frame ones; the method was immunoSEQ multiplex PCR. This repertoire lists tens of thousands of clones without singletons; roughly 5.9% sits in the top ten. Germline V gene data show CDR1 as LNHDA and CDR2 as SQIVND (reference sequence). This CDR3 spans 14 amino acids. The ends were cut back, 5 bases at V and 1 base at J, with 11 bases in the middle. V usage is TRBV19 and J usage is TRBJ1-1, with D perhaps TRBD1 (5 bases). The sequencing sample was made of PBMCs. The source is a man aged 25 to 45 in good health and a related stem cell transplant donor. The CDR3 is CASSGGHENTEAFF. CDR3 nucleotide sequence: TGTGCCAGTAGTGGCGGACACGAGAACACTGAAGCTTTCTTT.